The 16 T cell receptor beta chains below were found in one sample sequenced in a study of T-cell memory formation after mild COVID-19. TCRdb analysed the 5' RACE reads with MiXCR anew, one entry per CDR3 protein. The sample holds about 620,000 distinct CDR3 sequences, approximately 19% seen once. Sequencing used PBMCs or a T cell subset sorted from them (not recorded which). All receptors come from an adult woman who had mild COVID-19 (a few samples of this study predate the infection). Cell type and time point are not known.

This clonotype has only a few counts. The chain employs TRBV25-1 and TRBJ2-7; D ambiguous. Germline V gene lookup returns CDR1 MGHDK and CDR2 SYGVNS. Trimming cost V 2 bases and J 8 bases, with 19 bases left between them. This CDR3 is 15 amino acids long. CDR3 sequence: CASSEAHGGFNQQYF. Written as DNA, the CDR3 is TGTGCCAGCAGTGAAGCCCATGGCGGCTTTAACCAGCAGTACTTC.

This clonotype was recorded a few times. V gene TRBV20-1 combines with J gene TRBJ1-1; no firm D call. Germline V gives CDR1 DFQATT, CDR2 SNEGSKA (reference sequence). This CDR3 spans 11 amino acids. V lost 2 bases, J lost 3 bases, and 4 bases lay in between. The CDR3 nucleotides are TGCAGTGCTAGAAGGGACACTGAAGCTTTCTTT. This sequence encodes CSARRDTEAFF.

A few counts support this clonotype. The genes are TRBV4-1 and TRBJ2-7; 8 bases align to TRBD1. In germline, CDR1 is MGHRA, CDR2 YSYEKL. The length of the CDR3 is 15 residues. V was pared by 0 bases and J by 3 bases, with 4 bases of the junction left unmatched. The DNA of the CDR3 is TGCGCCAGCAGCCAAGATGGGACAGGAAACTACGAGCAGTACTTC. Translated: CASSQDGTGNYEQYF.

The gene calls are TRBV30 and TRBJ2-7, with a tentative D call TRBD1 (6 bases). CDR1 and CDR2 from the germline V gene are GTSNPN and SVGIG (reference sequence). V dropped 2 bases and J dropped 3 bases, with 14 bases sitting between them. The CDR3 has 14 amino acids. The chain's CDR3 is CAWSISGAYYEQYF. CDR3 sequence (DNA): TGTGCCTGGAGTATTTCAGGGGCCTACTACGAGCAGTACTTC.

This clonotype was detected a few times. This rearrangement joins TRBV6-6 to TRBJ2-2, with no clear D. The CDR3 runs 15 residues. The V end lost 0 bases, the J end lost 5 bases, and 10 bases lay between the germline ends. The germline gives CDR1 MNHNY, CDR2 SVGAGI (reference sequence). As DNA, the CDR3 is TGTGCCAGCAGTTACTCGGGCGTTGGGACCGGGGAGCTGTTTTTT. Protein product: CASSYSGVGTGELFF.

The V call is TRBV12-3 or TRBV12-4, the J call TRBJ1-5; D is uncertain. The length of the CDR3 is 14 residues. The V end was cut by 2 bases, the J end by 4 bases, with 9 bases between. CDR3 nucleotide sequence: TGTGCCAGCAGTTTAAGGGCCGGAAATCAGCCCCAGCATTTT. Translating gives CASSLRAGNQPQHF.

CDR3 residues: CASSTPTGTSNEKLFF. Written as DNA, the CDR3 is TGTGCTTCTAGTACGCCCACAGGGACTTCCAATGAAAAACTGTTTTTT. This chain uses TRBV19 with TRBJ1-4; perhaps TRBD1 as D (6 bases). This CDR3 has 16 amino acids. Looked up from germline, CDR1 is LNHDA and CDR2 is SQIVND (reference sequence).

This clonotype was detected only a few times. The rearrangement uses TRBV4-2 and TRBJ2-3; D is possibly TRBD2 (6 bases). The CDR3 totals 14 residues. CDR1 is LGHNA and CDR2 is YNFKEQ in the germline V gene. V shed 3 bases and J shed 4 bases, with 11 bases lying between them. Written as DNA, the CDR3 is TGTGCCAGCAGCCAGCGACTAGTCGCAGATACGCAGTATTTT. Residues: CASSQRLVADTQYF.

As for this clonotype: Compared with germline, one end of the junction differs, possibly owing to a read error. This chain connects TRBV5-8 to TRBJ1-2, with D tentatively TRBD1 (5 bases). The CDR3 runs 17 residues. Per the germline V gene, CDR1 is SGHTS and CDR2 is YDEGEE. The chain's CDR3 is CASSLTPNTMWGYGYNF. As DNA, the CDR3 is TGTGCCAGCAGCTTAACCCCTAATACTATGTGGGGCTATGGCTACAACTTC.

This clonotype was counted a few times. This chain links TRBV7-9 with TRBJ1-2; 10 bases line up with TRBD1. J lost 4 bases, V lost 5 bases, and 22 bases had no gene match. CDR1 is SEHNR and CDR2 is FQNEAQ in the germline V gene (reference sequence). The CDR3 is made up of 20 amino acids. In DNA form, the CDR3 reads TGTGCCAGCAGCGAAAGAGGAGCAACCTGGACAGGGGGAAAAAGCTATGGCTACACCTTC. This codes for CASSERGATWTGGKSYGYTF.

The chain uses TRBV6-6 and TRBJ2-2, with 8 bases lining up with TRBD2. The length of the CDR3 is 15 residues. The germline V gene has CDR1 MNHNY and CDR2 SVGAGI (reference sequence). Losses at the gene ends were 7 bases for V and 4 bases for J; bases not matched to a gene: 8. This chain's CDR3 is CASTPTSGPTGELFF. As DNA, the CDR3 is TGTGCCAGCACCCCAACTAGCGGCCCCACCGGGGAGCTGTTTTTT.

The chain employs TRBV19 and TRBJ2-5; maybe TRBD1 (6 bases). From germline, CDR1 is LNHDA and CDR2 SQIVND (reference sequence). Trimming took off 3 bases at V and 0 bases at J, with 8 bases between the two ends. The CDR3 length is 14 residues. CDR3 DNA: TGTGCCAGTAGTATTGGGACACACCAAGAGACCCAGTACTTC. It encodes CASSIGTHQETQYF.

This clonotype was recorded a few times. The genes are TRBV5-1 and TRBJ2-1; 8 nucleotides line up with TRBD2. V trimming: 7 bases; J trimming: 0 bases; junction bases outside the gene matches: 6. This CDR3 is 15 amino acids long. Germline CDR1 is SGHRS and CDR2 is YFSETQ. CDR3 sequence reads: CASVAGGSSYNEQFF. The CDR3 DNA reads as TGCGCCAGCGTGGCGGGAGGAAGCTCCTACAATGAGCAGTTCTTC.

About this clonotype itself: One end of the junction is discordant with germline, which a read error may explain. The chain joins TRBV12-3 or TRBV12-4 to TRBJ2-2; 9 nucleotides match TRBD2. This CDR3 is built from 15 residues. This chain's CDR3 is CASSLAGVDTGELFF. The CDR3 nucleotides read TGTGCCAGCAGCTTAGCGGGAGTCGACACCGGGGAGCTGTTTTTT.

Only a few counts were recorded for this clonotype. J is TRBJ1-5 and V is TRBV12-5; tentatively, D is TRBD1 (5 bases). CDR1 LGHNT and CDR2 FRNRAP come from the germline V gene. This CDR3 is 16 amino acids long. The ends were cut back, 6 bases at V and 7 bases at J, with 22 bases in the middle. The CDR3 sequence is CASGHGPGRVGQPQHF. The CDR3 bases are TGTGCTAGTGGCCATGGGCCAGGGAGGGTCGGACAGCCCCAGCATTTT.

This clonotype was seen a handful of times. CDR3 DNA: TGTGCCAGCAGACGAGGGACAGACCCCCAGCATTTT. Translation gives CASRRGTDPQHF. The rearrangement links TRBV6-2 or TRBV6-3 to TRBJ1-5, with 7 bases lining up with TRBD1. Germline V gene data show CDR1 as MNHEY and CDR2 as SVGEGT. The length of the CDR3 is 12 residues. V shed 6 bases and J 10 bases; nucleotides not matched to a gene: 6.